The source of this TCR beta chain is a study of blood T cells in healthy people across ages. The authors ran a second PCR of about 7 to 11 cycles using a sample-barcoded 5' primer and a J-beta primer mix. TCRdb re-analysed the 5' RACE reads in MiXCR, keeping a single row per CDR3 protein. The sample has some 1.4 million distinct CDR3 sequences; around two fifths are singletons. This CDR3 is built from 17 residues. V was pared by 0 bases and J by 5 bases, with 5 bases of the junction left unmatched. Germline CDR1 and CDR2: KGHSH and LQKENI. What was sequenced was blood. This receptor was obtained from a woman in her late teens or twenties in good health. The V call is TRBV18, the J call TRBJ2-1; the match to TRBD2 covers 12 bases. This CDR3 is CASSPPTSGGHHNEQFF. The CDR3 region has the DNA TGTGCCAGCTCACCACCGACTAGCGGGGGCCATCACAATGAGCAGTTCTTC.